The clone carrying this T cell receptor (beta chain) was counted a few times. These data come from a study of response to subunit inactivated influenza vaccine. Per the germline V gene, CDR1 is SGHTA and CDR2 is FQGNSA. This CDR3 has 13 residues. The V and J ends lost 5 bases and 5 bases respectively, with 12 bases between them. MiXCR, run by TCRdb on the RT-PCR reads, gives a single entry per CDR3 protein. The sample contains around 710,000 distinct CDR3 sequences, 11% to 15% of which appear only once. The source is a man aged 50-60 years who received an inactivated influenza vaccine. This specimen consisted of PBMCs from blood, obtained less than 15 days before vaccination. This chain connects TRBV7-2 to TRBJ2-5; unclear D gene. The CDR3 loop is CASSQSTVETQYF. The CDR3 bases are TGTGCCAGCAGCCAAAGTACTGTGGAGACCCAGTACTTC.